These 16 T cell receptor beta chains originate from one sample sequenced in a study of lymphopenia after photon versus proton radiotherapy. Only in-frame clones appear in the TCRdb table, and some are missing; sequencing was by immunoSEQ multiplex PCR. The profile shows about 83,000 clones, over 70% of them singletons. The sequencing used peripheral blood, collected from a patient treated with proton-based radiotherapy. These receptors all stem from a man aged 60-69 years with pancreatic cancer.

The V and J genes are TRBV6-6 and TRBJ2-1; the match to TRBD1 covers 7 bases. Per the germline V gene, CDR1 is MNHNY and CDR2 is SVGAGI (reference sequence). The ends lost 6 bases at V and 8 bases at J; junction bases unmatched: 10. The CDR3 sequence is 14 residues long. The CDR3 coding sequence is TGTGCCAGCAGCCGGACAGGAAGGATCGATGAGCAGTTCTTC. Its translation: CASSRTGRIDEQFF.

The chain links TRBV7-3 to TRBJ2-3; TRBD2 matches at 7 bases. CDR1 is SGHTA, CDR2 FQGTGA, per germline. This CDR3 comprises 13 residues. Trimming took 2 bases from V and 6 from J; bases not matched to a gene: 2. The CDR3: CASSLVGGDTQYF. The CDR3, as DNA: TGTGCCAGCAGCTTAGTGGGAGGGGATACGCAGTATTTT.

Note on this clone: At the DNA level, this CDR3 is encoded by other sequences in the same sample as well. The chain uses TRBV14 and TRBJ2-5; D call uncertain. The V and J ends lost 0 bases and 0 bases respectively, with 8 bases between them. The CDR3 covers 15 residues. Per germline, CDR1 SGHDN and CDR2 FVKESK. Here the CDR3 DNA reads TGTGCCAGCAGCCAAGATCTGGGGTACCAAGAGACCCAGTACTTC. Its protein is CASSQDLGYQETQYF.

This clone was detected only a few times. The chain joins TRBV11-2 to TRBJ1-1; no reliable D call. Trimming removed 0 bases at V and 1 base at J, with 6 bases between. Germline CDR1 is SGHAT and CDR2 is FQNNGV. The CDR3 runs to 14 residues. The CDR3 DNA reads as TGTGCCAGCAGCTTAGATGTTAAGAACACTGAAGCTTTCTTT. It translates to CASSLDVKNTEAFF.

The rearrangement uses TRBV29-1 and TRBJ2-7; the match to TRBD2 covers 8 bases. The CDR3 has 13 residues. The V gene's germline CDR1 is SQVTM and CDR2 ANQGSEA. The CDR3 loop is CSVTSVSSYEQYF. CDR3 in DNA: TGCAGTGTGACTAGCGTGAGCTCCTACGAGCAGTACTTC.

This chain joins TRBV2 and TRBJ1-2; D unresolved. V lost 3 bases, J lost 2 bases, and 7 bases lay in between. Germline V CDR1 and CDR2: SNHLY, FYNNEI. The CDR3 length is 13 residues. The CDR3, as DNA: TGTGCCAGCAGTGAGTGGGCCAACTATGGCTACACCTTC. Amino acid sequence: CASSEWANYGYTF.

V is TRBV5-1 and J is TRBJ2-5; 8 bases fit TRBD2. Unmatched junction bases numbered 4, after V lost 1 base and J lost 2 bases. Germline V lookup: CDR1 SGHRS, CDR2 YFSETQ. This CDR3 has 15 residues. The CDR3 DNA is TGCGCCAGCAGCTTGCTGGGACTAGATCAAGAGACCCAGTACTTC. This translates into CASSLLGLDQETQYF.

This clone showed up just a few times. This chain links TRBV7-9 with TRBJ2-1; 10 nucleotides align to TRBD2. The J segment lost 8 bases and the V segment lost 5 bases, leaving 15 bases of the junction unmatched. The CDR3 spans 17 residues. Germline CDR1 SEHNR, CDR2 FQNEAQ (reference sequence). The chain's CDR3 is CASSPTSGSTFGDEQFF. The DNA for the CDR3 is TGTGCCAGCAGCCCGACTAGCGGGTCAACCTTCGGGGATGAGCAGTTCTTC.

This chain uses TRBV21-1 with TRBJ1-5. TRBV21-1 is listed as a pseudogene. There are 22 residues in the CDR3. CDR3 DNA: TGTGCCAGCACCCCGCCGAGGGGCTTTTCTGGGTTATCACCACGTACCGATCAGCCCCAGCATTTT. Translated: CASTPPRGFSGLSPRTDQPQHF.

In its sample, this clone was seen once. One junction end disagrees with the germline gene, perhaps due to a read error. J is TRBJ1-2 and V is TRBV18, with D perhaps matching TRBD1 (6 bases). This CDR3 has 14 amino acids. CDR1 and CDR2 from the germline V gene are KGHSH and LQKENI. This CDR3 is CASSPLGGEDGYTF. In nucleotides, the CDR3 is TGTGCCAGCTCCCCACTGGGGGGCGAGGATGGCTACACCTTC.

This clone was observed a few times. This chain links TRBV29-1 with TRBJ1-2; the D is unclear. The V and J ends lost 4 bases and 3 bases respectively, with 9 bases between them. CDR1 and CDR2 (germline): SQVTM, ANQGSEA. This CDR3 has 12 residues. The CDR3 nucleotides are TGCAGCGTTGTGATCGGGGACTATGGCTACACCTTC. It is translated as CSVVIGDYGYTF.

V and J are TRBV28 and TRBJ2-7; 7 bases are a match to TRBD2. The CDR3 is made up of 15 amino acids. Looked up from germline, CDR1 is MDHEN and CDR2 is SYDVKM. Trimming removed 5 bases from V and 1 base from J; junction bases left unmatched: 8. Here the CDR3 reads CASSRASSGSYEQYF. DNA of the CDR3: TGTGCCAGCAGTAGGGCGTCTAGCGGTTCCTACGAGCAGTACTTC.

The chain joins TRBV18 to TRBJ1-1; 8 bases are shared with TRBD1. The V gene end was trimmed by 5 bases and the J gene end by 4 bases; junction bases not matched to a gene: 9. CDR3 length: 15 amino acids. Per the germline V gene, CDR1 is KGHSH and CDR2 is LQKENI. Written as DNA, the CDR3 is TGTGCCAGCTCAGCGGGACAGGCCTCACTCACTGAAGCTTTCTTT. This translates into CASSAGQASLTEAFF. Combining the CDR3 with reference TRBV18 and TRBJ1-1 gives the whole variable domain NAGVMQNPRHLVRRRGQEARLRCSPMKGHSHVYWYRQLPEEGLKFMVYLQKENIIDESGMPKERFSAEFPKEGPSILRIQQVVRGDSAAYFCASSAGQASLTEAFFGQGTRLTVV.

The gene calls are TRBV28 and TRBJ1-4; TRBD1 might be the D (5 bases). The germline V gene has CDR1 MDHEN and CDR2 SYDVKM. This CDR3 contains 15 residues. Trimming pared 10 bases from V and 5 bases from J, leaving 20 bases between. This chain's CDR3 is CATKGMLDINEKLFF. CDR3 in DNA: TGTGCCACCAAGGGGATGTTAGATATAAATGAAAAACTGTTTTTT.

This rearrangement joins TRBV28 to TRBJ1-2, with D possibly TRBD1 on 5 matching bases. Germline loops: CDR1 MDHEN, CDR2 SYDVKM. The CDR3 consists of 13 residues. V dropped 2 bases and J dropped 8 bases, with 12 bases sitting between them. The DNA for the CDR3 is TGTGCCAGCAGTTTAATTAGGGGCGACGGCTACACCTTC. Its protein is CASSLIRGDGYTF.

The rearrangement uses TRBV28 and TRBJ1-5; no clear D gene. V lost 2 bases, J lost 4 bases, and 12 bases lay in between. The length of the CDR3 is 15 residues. The germline CDR1 and CDR2 sequences are MDHEN and SYDVKM. In nucleotides, the CDR3 is TGTGCCAGCAGTTTAGAGCTTGGCCTGAATCAGCCCCAGCATTTT. It is translated as CASSLELGLNQPQHF.